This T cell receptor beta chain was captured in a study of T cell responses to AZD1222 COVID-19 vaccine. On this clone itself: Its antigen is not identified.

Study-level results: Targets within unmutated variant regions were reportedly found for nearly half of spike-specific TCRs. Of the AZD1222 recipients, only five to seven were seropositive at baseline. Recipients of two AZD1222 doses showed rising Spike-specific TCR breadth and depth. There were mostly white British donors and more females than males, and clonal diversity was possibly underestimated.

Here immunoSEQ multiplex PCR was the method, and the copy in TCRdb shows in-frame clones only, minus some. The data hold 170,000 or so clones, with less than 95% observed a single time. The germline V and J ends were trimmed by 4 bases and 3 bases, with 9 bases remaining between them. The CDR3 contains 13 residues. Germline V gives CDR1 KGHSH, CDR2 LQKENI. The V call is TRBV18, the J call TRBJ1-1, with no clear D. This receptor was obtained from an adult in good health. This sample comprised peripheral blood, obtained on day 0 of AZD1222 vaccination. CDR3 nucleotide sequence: TGTGCCAGCTCACAAGACCTGTACACTGAAGCTTTCTTT. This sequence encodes CASSQDLYTEAFF.